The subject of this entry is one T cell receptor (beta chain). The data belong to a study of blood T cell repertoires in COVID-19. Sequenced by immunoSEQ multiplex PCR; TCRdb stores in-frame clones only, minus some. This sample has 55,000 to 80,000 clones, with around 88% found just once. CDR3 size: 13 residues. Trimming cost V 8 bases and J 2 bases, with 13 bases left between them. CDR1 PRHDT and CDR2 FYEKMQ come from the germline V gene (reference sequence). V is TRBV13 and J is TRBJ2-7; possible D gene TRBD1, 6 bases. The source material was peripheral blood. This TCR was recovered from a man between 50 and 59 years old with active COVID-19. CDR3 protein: CASAQAGAYEQYF. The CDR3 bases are TGTGCCAGCGCCCAAGCAGGGGCCTACGAGCAGTACTTC.